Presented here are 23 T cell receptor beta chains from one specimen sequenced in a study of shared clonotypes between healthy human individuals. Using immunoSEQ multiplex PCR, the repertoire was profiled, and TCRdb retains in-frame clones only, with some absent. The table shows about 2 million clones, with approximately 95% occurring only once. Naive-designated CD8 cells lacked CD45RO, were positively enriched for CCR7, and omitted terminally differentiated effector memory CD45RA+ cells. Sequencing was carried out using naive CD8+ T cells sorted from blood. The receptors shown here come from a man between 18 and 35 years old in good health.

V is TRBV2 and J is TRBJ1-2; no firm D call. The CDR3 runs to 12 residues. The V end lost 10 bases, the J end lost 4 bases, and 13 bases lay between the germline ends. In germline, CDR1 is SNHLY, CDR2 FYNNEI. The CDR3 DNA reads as TGTGCCACCGAAATTGCGGGCTATGGCTACACCTTC. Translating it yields CATEIAGYGYTF.

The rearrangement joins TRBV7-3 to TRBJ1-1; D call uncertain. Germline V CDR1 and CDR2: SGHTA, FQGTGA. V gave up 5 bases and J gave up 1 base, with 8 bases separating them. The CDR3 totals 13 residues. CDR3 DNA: TGTGCCAGCAGCCGGACCGGGAACACTGAAGCTTTCTTT. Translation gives CASSRTGNTEAFF.

The CDR3 reads CASSISPDRVNSPLHF. DNA of the CDR3: TGTGCCAGTAGCATCTCCCCGGACAGGGTGAATTCACCCCTCCACTTT. The rearrangement joins TRBV19 to TRBJ1-6; 8 bases are a match to TRBD1. This CDR3 spans 16 amino acids. CDR1 LNHDA and CDR2 SQIVND come from the germline V gene (reference sequence). The trim removed 6 bases at V and 7 bases at J, leaving 11 bases unmatched.

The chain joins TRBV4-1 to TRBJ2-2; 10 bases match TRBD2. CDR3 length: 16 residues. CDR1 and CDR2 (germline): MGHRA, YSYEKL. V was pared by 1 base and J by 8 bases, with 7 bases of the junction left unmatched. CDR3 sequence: CASSQVIAGGSGELFF. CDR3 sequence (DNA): TGCGCCAGCAGCCAAGTAATAGCGGGAGGATCGGGGGAGCTGTTTTTT.

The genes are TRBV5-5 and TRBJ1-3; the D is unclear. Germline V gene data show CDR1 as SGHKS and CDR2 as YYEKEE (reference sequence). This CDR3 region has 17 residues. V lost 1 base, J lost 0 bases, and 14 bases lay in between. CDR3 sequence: CASSLTAETFSGNTIYF. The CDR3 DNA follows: TGTGCCAGCAGCTTGACGGCAGAAACTTTCTCTGGAAACACCATATATTTT.

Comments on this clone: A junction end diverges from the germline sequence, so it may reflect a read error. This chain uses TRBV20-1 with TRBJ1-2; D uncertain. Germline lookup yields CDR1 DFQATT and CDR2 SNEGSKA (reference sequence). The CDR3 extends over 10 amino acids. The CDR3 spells CSARVQEPYF. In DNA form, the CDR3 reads TGCAGTGCTAGGGTTCAGGAGCCCTACTTC.

CDR3 coding DNA: TGCAGCGTTGATAATGGGGTGGACTACGAGCAGTACTTC. Residues: CSVDNGVDYEQYF. The chain has TRBV29-1 and TRBJ2-7; D is unresolved. V lost 3 bases to trimming and J lost 3 bases, with 12 bases between them. Germline assignment: CDR1 SQVTM and CDR2 ANQGSEA. The CDR3 contains 13 residues.

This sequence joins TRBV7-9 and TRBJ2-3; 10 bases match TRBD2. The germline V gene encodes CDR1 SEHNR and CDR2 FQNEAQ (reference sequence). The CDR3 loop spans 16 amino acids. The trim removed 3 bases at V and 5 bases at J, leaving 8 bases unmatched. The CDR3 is CASSLLAGGWKDTQYF. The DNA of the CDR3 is TGTGCCAGCAGCTTGTTAGCGGGAGGATGGAAAGATACGCAGTATTTT.

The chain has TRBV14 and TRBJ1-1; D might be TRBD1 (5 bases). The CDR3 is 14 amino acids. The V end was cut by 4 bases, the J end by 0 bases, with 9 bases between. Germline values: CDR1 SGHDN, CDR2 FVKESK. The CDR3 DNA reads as TGTGCCAGCAGCCCTGAGACAGTGAACACTGAAGCTTTCTTT. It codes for CASSPETVNTEAFF.

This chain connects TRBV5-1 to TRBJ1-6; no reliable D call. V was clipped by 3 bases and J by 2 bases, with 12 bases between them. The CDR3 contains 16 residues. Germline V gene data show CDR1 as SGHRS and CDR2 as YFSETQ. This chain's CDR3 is CASSSTESAYNSPLHF. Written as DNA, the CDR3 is TGCGCCAGCAGCTCGACGGAGTCGGCCTATAATTCACCCCTCCACTTT.

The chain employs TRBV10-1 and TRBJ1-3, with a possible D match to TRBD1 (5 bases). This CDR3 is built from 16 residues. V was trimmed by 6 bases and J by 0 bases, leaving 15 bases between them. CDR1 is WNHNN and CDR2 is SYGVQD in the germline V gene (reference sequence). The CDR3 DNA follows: TGCGCCAGCAGGACTGTGGGACCGGACTCTGGAAACACCATATATTTT. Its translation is CASRTVGPDSGNTIYF.

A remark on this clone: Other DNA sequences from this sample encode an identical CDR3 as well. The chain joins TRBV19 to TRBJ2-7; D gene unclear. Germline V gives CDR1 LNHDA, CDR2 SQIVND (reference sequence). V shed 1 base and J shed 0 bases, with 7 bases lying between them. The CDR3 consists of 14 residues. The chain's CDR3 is CASSIVGSSYEQYF. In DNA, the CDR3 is TGTGCCAGTAGTATAGTAGGCTCCTCCTACGAGCAGTACTTC.

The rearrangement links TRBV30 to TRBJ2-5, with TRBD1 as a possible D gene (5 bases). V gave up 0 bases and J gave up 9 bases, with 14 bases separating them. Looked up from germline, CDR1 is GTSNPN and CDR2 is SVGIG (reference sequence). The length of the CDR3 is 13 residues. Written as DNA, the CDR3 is TGTGCCTGGAGTGTACAGTGGGAAGGGGCCCAGTACTTC. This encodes CAWSVQWEGAQYF.

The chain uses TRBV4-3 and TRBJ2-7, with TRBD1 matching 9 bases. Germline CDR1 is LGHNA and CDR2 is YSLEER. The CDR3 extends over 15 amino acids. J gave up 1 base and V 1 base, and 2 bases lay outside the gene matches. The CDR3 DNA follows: TGCGCCAGCAGCCAAGGTGGGACAGGGTCCTACGAGCAGTACTTC. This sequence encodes CASSQGGTGSYEQYF.

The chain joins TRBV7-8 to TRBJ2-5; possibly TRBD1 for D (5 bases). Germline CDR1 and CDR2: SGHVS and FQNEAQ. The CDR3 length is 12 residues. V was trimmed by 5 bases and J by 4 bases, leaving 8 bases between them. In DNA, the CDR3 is TGTGCCAGCAGCCGAAGGGGAGAGACCCAGTACTTC. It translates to CASSRRGETQYF. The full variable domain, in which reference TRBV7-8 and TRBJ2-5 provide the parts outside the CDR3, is GAGVSQSPRYKVAKRGQDVALRCDPISGHVSLFWYQQALGQGPEFLTYFQNEAQLDKSGLPSDRFFAERPEGSVSTLKIQRTQQEDSAVYLCASSRRGETQYFGPGTRLLVL.

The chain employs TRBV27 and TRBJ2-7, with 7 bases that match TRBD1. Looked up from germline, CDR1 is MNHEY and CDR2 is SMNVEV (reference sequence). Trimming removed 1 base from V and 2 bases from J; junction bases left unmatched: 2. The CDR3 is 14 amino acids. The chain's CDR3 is CASSLYRGPYEQYF. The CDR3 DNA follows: TGTGCCAGCAGTTTATACAGGGGCCCCTACGAGCAGTACTTC.

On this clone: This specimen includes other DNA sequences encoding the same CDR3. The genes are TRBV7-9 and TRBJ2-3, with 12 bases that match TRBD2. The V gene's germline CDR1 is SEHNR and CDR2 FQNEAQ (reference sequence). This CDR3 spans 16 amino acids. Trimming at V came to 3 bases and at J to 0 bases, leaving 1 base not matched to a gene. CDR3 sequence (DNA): TGTGCCAGCAGCTTGGGGACTAGCGGGAGCACAGATACGCAGTATTTT. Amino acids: CASSLGTSGSTDTQYF.

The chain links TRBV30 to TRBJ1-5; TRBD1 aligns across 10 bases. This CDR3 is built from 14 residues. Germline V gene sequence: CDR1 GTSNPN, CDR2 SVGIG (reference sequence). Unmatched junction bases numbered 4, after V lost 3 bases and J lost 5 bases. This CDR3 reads CAWRKDRGDQPQHF. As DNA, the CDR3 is TGTGCCTGGAGAAAGGACAGGGGGGATCAGCCCCAGCATTTT.

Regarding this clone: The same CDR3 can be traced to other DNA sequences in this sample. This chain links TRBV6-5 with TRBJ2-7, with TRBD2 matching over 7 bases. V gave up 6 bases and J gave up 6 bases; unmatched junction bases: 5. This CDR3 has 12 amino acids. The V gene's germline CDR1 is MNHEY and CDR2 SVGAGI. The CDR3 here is CASSPGEGEQYF. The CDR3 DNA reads TGTGCCAGCAGCCCGGGGGAGGGCGAGCAGTACTTC.

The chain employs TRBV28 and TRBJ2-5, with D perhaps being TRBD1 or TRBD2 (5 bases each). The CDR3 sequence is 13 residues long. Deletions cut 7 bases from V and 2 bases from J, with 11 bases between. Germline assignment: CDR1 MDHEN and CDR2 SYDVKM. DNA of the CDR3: TGTGCCAGCATCGGGGCACCTCAAGAGACCCAGTACTTC. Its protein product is CASIGAPQETQYF. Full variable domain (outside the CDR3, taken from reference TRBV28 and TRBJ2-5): DVKVTQSSRYLVKRTGEKVFLECVQDMDHENMFWYRQDPGLGLRLIYFSYDVKMKEKGDIPEGYSVSREKKERFSLILESASTNQTSMYLCASIGAPQETQYFGPGTRLLVL.

The CDR3 coding sequence is TGTGCCAGCAGCCTAGGGCGTATAAACACAGATACGCAGTATTTT. Translating it yields CASSLGRINTDTQYF. The chain couples TRBV7-8 to TRBJ2-3; D remains ambiguous. The V end lost 5 bases, the J end lost 2 bases, and 14 bases lay between the germline ends. The CDR3 length is 15 residues. CDR1 is SGHVS and CDR2 is FQNEAQ in the germline V gene.

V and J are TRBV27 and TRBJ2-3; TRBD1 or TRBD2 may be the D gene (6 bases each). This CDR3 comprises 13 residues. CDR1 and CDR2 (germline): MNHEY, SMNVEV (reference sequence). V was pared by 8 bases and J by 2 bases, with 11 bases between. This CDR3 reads CASGGGSTDTQYF. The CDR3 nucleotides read TGTGCCAGCGGAGGGGGTTCCACAGATACGCAGTATTTT.

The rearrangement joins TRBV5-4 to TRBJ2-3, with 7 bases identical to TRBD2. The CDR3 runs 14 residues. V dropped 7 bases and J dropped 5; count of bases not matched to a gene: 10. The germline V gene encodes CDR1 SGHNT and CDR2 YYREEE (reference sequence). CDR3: CASGGEGTEDTQYF. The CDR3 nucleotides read TGTGCCAGCGGGGGGGAGGGAACCGAAGATACGCAGTATTTT.